The 29 T cell receptor beta chains presented below share a single source sample, sequenced in a study of cytomegalovirus exposure and HLA in healthy donors. PCR primers comprised 60 Vbeta and 13 Jbeta primers. The table came from immunoSEQ multiplex PCR; TCRdb's copy has only in-frame clones and leaves some out. The data show 250,000 or so clones, approximately 91% seen once. Sequencing used PBMCs. These receptors were taken from a girl under 10 years old in good health and CMV-seronegative.

This sequence joins TRBV13 and TRBJ2-1, with 12 positions matching TRBD2. The V and J ends lost 4 bases and 5 bases, in that order; junction bases with no gene match: 3. The germline gives CDR1 PRHDT, CDR2 FYEKMQ (reference sequence). The CDR3 extends over 15 amino acids. CDR3 protein: CASSSRLAGDNEQFF. DNA of the CDR3: TGTGCCAGCAGCTCACGACTAGCGGGAGACAATGAGCAGTTCTTC.

This clone appeared once. This chain links TRBV6-4 with TRBJ1-2; D is unresolved. Germline loops: CDR1 MRHNA, CDR2 SNTAGT. The V end was cut by 7 bases, the J end by 4 bases, with 19 bases between. This CDR3 region has 15 residues. The CDR3 sequence is CASTIEDGGPYGYTF. CDR3 in DNA: TGTGCCAGCACAATAGAGGACGGAGGTCCCTATGGCTACACCTTC.

V usage is TRBV7-9 and J usage is TRBJ2-7; 7 positions agree with TRBD1. Germline trimming cut 4 bases from V and 3 bases from J; bases unmatched to any gene: 12. The CDR3 runs 16 residues. The V gene's germline CDR1 is SEHNR and CDR2 FQNEAQ (reference sequence). CDR3 loop: CASSSRGFGTDYEQYF. DNA for the CDR3: TGTGCCAGCAGCTCGAGGGGGTTTGGGACAGACTACGAGCAGTACTTC.

The V and J genes are TRBV5-6 and TRBJ2-7; D unresolved. There are 14 residues in the CDR3. Per germline, CDR1 SGHDT and CDR2 YYEEEE. V was shortened by 0 bases and J by 3 bases, with 10 bases between the two germline ends. The chain's CDR3 is CASSLGGQNYEQYF. For the CDR3, the DNA is TGTGCCAGCAGCTTGGGCGGCCAAAACTACGAGCAGTACTTC.

This chain connects TRBV5-4 to TRBJ2-7; TRBD1 aligns across 9 bases. CDR3 length: 14 amino acids. Germline V gene data show CDR1 as SGHNT and CDR2 as YYREEE (reference sequence). The V and J ends lost 4 bases and 3 bases, in that order; junction bases with no gene match: 5. This CDR3 reads CASSPQGADYEQYF. The CDR3 DNA reads TGTGCCAGCAGCCCACAGGGGGCCGACTACGAGCAGTACTTC.

This clone was seen a few times. V and J are TRBV2 and TRBJ1-3, with unresolved D. CDR1 SNHLY and CDR2 FYNNEI come from the germline V gene. This CDR3 region has 15 residues. The V and J ends lost 6 bases and 0 bases respectively, with 12 bases between them. The CDR3 is CASSTTGNSGNTIYF. The CDR3 DNA is TGTGCCAGCAGCACGACGGGGAACTCTGGAAACACCATATATTTT.

The rearrangement links TRBV7-9 to TRBJ2-7; no clear D. CDR1 is SEHNR and CDR2 is FQNEAQ in the germline V gene (reference sequence). Between the trimmed V and J ends, which lost 5 bases and 0 bases, there was a span of 2 bases. There are 11 residues in the CDR3. In nucleotides, the CDR3 is TGTGCCAGCAGCCACTCCTACGAGCAGTACTTC. This codes for CASSHSYEQYF.

This clone has a handful of counts. This chain links TRBV5-5 with TRBJ1-1; tentatively, D is TRBD1 (6 bases). Looked up from germline, CDR1 is SGHKS and CDR2 is YYEKEE (reference sequence). Trimming shortened V by 4 bases and J by 9 bases, and 19 bases separated the two germline ends. The CDR3 loop spans 14 amino acids. The CDR3 sequence is CASSGAFGTPKAFF. The CDR3 DNA follows: TGTGCCAGCAGCGGCGCGTTTGGGACACCCAAAGCTTTCTTT.

This chain joins TRBV19 and TRBJ2-5; 7 bases map to TRBD1. The DNA end favors TRBJ2-7, so the J call may be wrong. This CDR3 has 15 residues. Germline CDR1 LNHDA, CDR2 SQIVND (reference sequence). Here the CDR3 DNA reads TGTGCCAGTAGTACCCCCGGACAGGAGGACTACGAGCAGTACTTC. This sequence encodes CASSTPGQEDYEQYF.

V usage is TRBV11-2 and J usage is TRBJ1-1, with D possibly TRBD1 on 6 matching bases. V was cut by 3 bases and J by 1 base, with 12 bases left in between. The CDR3 is made up of 15 amino acids. The germline V gene has CDR1 SGHAT and CDR2 FQNNGV. CDR3 in DNA: TGTGCCAGCAGCTTGACTAGGGGGGGGAACACTGAAGCTTTCTTT. Protein product: CASSLTRGGNTEAFF.

The chain joins TRBV30 to TRBJ1-3; 11 bases are shared with TRBD1. The CDR3 extends over 15 amino acids. Trimming took 1 base from V and 5 from J; bases not matched to a gene: 4. The V gene's germline CDR1 is GTSNPN and CDR2 SVGIG (reference sequence). The CDR3 nucleotides read TGTGCCTGGAGTGGGACAGGGGGCTCAAGAAACACCATATATTTT. Translating gives CAWSGTGGSRNTIYF. Filled out from reference TRBV30 and TRBJ1-3, the complete variable domain reads SQTIHQWPATLVQPVGSPLSLECTVEGTSNPNLYWYRQAAGRGLQLLFYSVGIGQISSEVPQNLSASRPQDRQFILSSKKLLLSDSGFYLCAWSGTGGSRNTIYFGEGSWLTVV.

The chain combines TRBV29-1 with TRBJ1-3, with a tentative D call TRBD1 (6 bases). V was pared by 6 bases and J by 0 bases, with 9 bases between. The germline CDR1 and CDR2 sequences are SQVTM and ANQGSEA. This CDR3 region has 13 residues. The CDR3: CSVPGASGNTIYF. The DNA for the CDR3 is TGCAGCGTCCCAGGGGCCTCTGGAAACACCATATATTTT. The full variable domain, its missing parts supplied by reference TRBV29-1 and TRBJ1-3, is SAVISQKPSRDICQRGTSLTIQCQVDSQVTMMFWYRQQPGQSLTLIATANQGSEATYESGFVIDKFPISRPNLTFSTLTVSNMSPEDSSIYLCSVPGASGNTIYFGEGSWLTVV.

The chain has TRBV2 and TRBJ1-2, with TRBD1 matching over 7 bases. V lost 8 bases to trimming and J lost 4 bases; unmatched junction nucleotides: 10. Germline CDR1 reads SNHLY; CDR2 reads FYNNEI. CDR3 length: 14 amino acids. Here the CDR3 DNA reads TGTGCCAGCGACCCAGGGGGACCCATCTATGGCTACACCTTC. It specifies CASDPGGPIYGYTF. Variable domain in full (rest from reference TRBV2 and TRBJ1-2): EPEVTQTPSHQVTQMGQEVILRCVPISNHLYFYWYRQILGQKVEFLVSFYNNEISEKSEIFDDQFSVERPDGSNFTLKIRSTKLEDSAMYFCASDPGGPIYGYTFGSGTRLTVV.

The chain is built from TRBV23-1 and TRBJ2-4; D is perhaps TRBD1 (5 bases). TRBV23-1 is an ORF for which the function is uncertain. V lost 2 bases, J lost 1 base, and 12 bases lay in between. CDR3 length equals 16 residues. The CDR3 DNA follows: TGCGCCAGCAGTCAAAAGGGGTCCGGGGCCAAAAACATTCAGTACTTC. It encodes CASSQKGSGAKNIQYF.

The gene calls are TRBV11-3 and TRBJ2-3; D gene unclear. This CDR3 has 12 residues. Trimming cost V 4 bases and J 6 bases, with 8 bases left between them. The V gene's germline CDR1 is SGHNT and CDR2 YENEEA. The CDR3 here is CASSSFGDTQYF. Here the CDR3 DNA reads TGTGCCAGCAGCTCCTTCGGGGATACGCAGTATTTT.

The chain links TRBV9 to TRBJ2-1; possible D gene TRBD2, 5 bases. Trimming took 3 bases from V and 5 from J, leaving 21 bases between them. CDR3 size: 17 residues. CDR1 and CDR2 from the germline V gene are SGDLS and YYNGEE. Written as DNA, the CDR3 is TGTGCCAGCAGCGAGAGGAGGTGGAAGGATTGCCACAATGAGCAGTTCTTC. As protein: CASSERRWKDCHNEQFF.

In this sample, this clone turned up a few times. The chain joins TRBV27 to TRBJ2-1; 9 positions match TRBD2. The length of the CDR3 is 16 residues. V gave up 7 bases and J gave up 4 bases; unmatched junction bases: 11. From germline, CDR1 is MNHEY and CDR2 SMNVEV (reference sequence). The CDR3 protein is CASTSVASGAYNEQFF. The CDR3 DNA follows: TGTGCCAGCACATCAGTGGCTAGCGGGGCATACAATGAGCAGTTCTTC.

This rearrangement joins TRBV4-2 to TRBJ2-3; D gene ambiguous. V dropped 6 bases and J dropped 6 bases, with 22 bases sitting between them. Germline assignment: CDR1 LGHNA and CDR2 YNFKEQ. The CDR3 loop spans 16 amino acids. The CDR3 is CASRQSFVSSSDTQYF. CDR3 in DNA: TGTGCCAGCAGACAATCTTTCGTGTCTAGTTCGGATACGCAGTATTTT.

The chain uses TRBV12-5 and TRBJ1-3; D is uncertain. Germline CDR1 reads LGHNT; CDR2 reads FRNRAP. The CDR3 has 18 amino acids. V was trimmed by 7 bases and J by 0 bases, leaving 22 bases between them. This chain's CDR3 is CASAISGAGRSSGNTIYF. CDR3 sequence (DNA): TGTGCTAGTGCCATATCAGGTGCGGGCAGAAGCTCTGGAAACACCATATATTTT.

V gene TRBV11-2 combines with J gene TRBJ2-2, with 7 nucleotides matching TRBD2. Trimming removed 4 bases from V and 1 base from J; junction bases left unmatched: 6. The length of the CDR3 is 16 residues. CDR1 is SGHAT and CDR2 is FQNNGV in the germline V gene. For the CDR3, the DNA is TGTGCCAGCAGCTCGAGGGGACTATTGAACACCGGGGAGCTGTTTTTT. This codes for CASSSRGLLNTGELFF.

The chain uses TRBV2 and TRBJ2-1; 9 bases align to TRBD1. The CDR3 length is 14 residues. The V gene's germline CDR1 is SNHLY and CDR2 FYNNEI. J lost 10 bases, V lost 2 bases, and 6 bases had no gene match. CDR3 region: CASSESDRGGEQFF. The CDR3 coding sequence is TGTGCCAGCAGTGAATCGGACAGGGGAGGCGAGCAGTTCTTC.

The chain combines TRBV2 with TRBJ2-1, with D tentatively TRBD2 (5 bases). Per germline, CDR1 SNHLY and CDR2 FYNNEI. V gave up 5 bases and J gave up 7 bases, with 12 bases separating them. CDR3 size: 13 residues. CDR3 DNA: TGTGCCAGCAGTAACGGGGTCAATAATGAGCAGTTCTTC. Its protein product is CASSNGVNNEQFF.

The genes are TRBV10-3 and TRBJ2-5, with 11 bases lining up with TRBD2. Germline V gives CDR1 ENHRY, CDR2 SYGVKD. V dropped 5 bases and J dropped 4; count of bases not matched to a gene: 3. This CDR3 spans 14 amino acids. The CDR3: CAISFGTSGETQYF. The CDR3 DNA reads TGTGCCATCAGTTTCGGGACTAGCGGAGAGACCCAGTACTTC.

This clone occurred once. This rearrangement joins TRBV7-3 to TRBJ2-2; D ambiguous. V was pared by 5 bases and J by 6 bases, with 7 bases between. Germline CDR1 and CDR2: SGHTA and FQGTGA. This CDR3 region has 12 residues. CDR3 DNA: TGTGCCAGCAGCAACGCGCCCGGGGAGCTGTTTTTT. Protein sequence: CASSNAPGELFF.

V and J are TRBV7-8 and TRBJ2-7, with 9 bases matching TRBD1. This CDR3 has 14 residues. Trimming cost V 5 bases and J 4 bases; bases outside gene matches: 6. Germline assignment: CDR1 SGHVS and CDR2 FQNEAQ. The CDR3 protein is CASSPRDRDYEQYF. CDR3 DNA sequence: TGTGCCAGCAGCCCGCGGGACAGGGATTACGAGCAGTACTTC.

This sequence joins TRBV2 and TRBJ2-7; the match to TRBD1 covers 7 bases. V gave up 6 bases and J gave up 5 bases; unmatched junction bases: 10. The CDR3 loop spans 14 amino acids. In germline, CDR1 is SNHLY, CDR2 FYNNEI. The CDR3 sequence is CASRGERGHHEQYF. The CDR3 region has the DNA TGTGCCAGCAGGGGGGAAAGGGGGCACCACGAGCAGTACTTC. Drawing the rest from reference TRBV2 and TRBJ2-7, the complete variable domain is EPEVTQTPSHQVTQMGQEVILRCVPISNHLYFYWYRQILGQKVEFLVSFYNNEISEKSEIFDDQFSVERPDGSNFTLKIRSTKLEDSAMYFCASRGERGHHEQYFGPGTRLTVT.

This rearrangement joins TRBV28 to TRBJ2-3; a weak D match, TRBD1 (6 bases). Trimming removed 6 bases at V and 7 bases at J, with 17 bases between. Germline V gene sequence: CDR1 MDHEN, CDR2 SYDVKM. The CDR3 spans 14 residues. CDR3 sequence (DNA): TGTGCCAGCAGGCGCACAGGGAATATCTATACGCAGTATTTT. Translated, it gives CASRRTGNIYTQYF.

CDR3 sequence: CASSFTTNYEQYF. The CDR3 DNA sequence: TGTGCCAGCAGCTTTACTACCAACTACGAGCAGTACTTC. The chain couples TRBV5-6 to TRBJ2-7; no firm D call. Germline V gene sequence: CDR1 SGHDT, CDR2 YYEEEE. The CDR3 sequence is 13 residues long. V lost 2 bases and J 3 bases, leaving 9 bases between the germline ends.

This clone showed up just once. In DNA form, the CDR3 reads TGCAGCGCCGGACAGACCGAAGCTTTCTTT. Translated: CSAGQTEAFF. The chain is built from TRBV29-1 and TRBJ1-1; maybe TRBD1 (6 bases). The length of the CDR3 is 10 residues. CDR1 is SQVTM and CDR2 is ANQGSEA in the germline V gene. Trimming removed 7 bases from V and 8 bases from J, with 11 bases in between. Variable domain in full (rest from reference TRBV29-1 and TRBJ1-1): SAVISQKPSRDICQRGTSLTIQCQVDSQVTMMFWYRQQPGQSLTLIATANQGSEATYESGFVIDKFPISRPNLTFSTLTVSNMSPEDSSIYLCSAGQTEAFFGQGTRLTVV.